This T cell receptor beta chain was recovered during a study of cytomegalovirus exposure and HLA in healthy donors (dated by TCRdb to 2017 to 2019). About the full investigation: In an earlier analysis of around 540 of the donors, under 300 Gb of sequence data and 100 million or so unique TCR beta sequences from about 190 million T cells were reported. An early release covering over 500 HLA-typed donors comprised about 300 gigabases of sequencing data and 85 million to 100 million unique TCR sequences. Of the approximately 400 genotyped donors, over 65% fell in the genetic ancestry cluster associated with self-reported Caucasian donors. The aim of the study was to test whether cataloging public T cell receptors could identify signatures of past pathogen exposure. The T cell repertoires of some 670 subjects were profiled by immunosequencing and related to cytomegalovirus serostatus. Along with the roughly 700-subject first cohort, a separate validation cohort of over 90 different subjects was used. To predict cytomegalovirus infection status, the study brought together high-throughput TCR immunosequencing, statistical association of individual TCRs with disease status, and machine learning. A later analysis re-analyzed previously published TCR beta repertoires from hundreds of donors and added high-resolution HLA genotyping to study TCR occurrence patterns. In the later analysis, no new phenotypic data were used to find candidate immune exposures; instead, reliance was placed on TCR beta sequences and their occurrence across donors. An earlier analysis of 587 of the donors applied high-throughput TCR beta sequencing to assess whether each TCR beta V gene segment acted as functional or pseudogenic. Donor age, sex, ethnicity and CMV serostatus were compiled together with the repertoire data. A later genetic analysis used genome-wide SNP genotypes for about three fifths of the roughly 700 donors, treating that subset as a discovery cohort. Every repertoire in the discovery cohort had been generated on one and the same sequencing platform. HLA typing covered class I and class II loci at four-digit resolution. The number of donors typed differed by locus, with 629-630 for A, B, C, DRB1 and DQB1, over 500 for DQA1, over 600 for DPA1, and around 430 for DPB1. About five DR-DQ haplotypes were handled as single units for association and clustering, since linkage in the cohort was strong. Among 300 to 450 genotyped donors of the cohort, an average of roughly 240,000 unique TCR beta nucleotide sequences were sequenced per donor, around 20% of them non-productive. Study-wide findings and limitations: In a later analysis, TCR association rates were found to vary across HLA loci, with the most associated TCRs seen for DRB1 alleles and the fewest for HLA-C alleles. In a later genetic analysis, a missense DCLRE1C variant was associated with V-gene and J-gene trimming of TCR beta chains, and the association was replicated in an independent cohort. For the cohort, immune exposure information was limited to CMV serostatus. In both the original and validation cohorts, the classifier was reported to diagnose cytomegalovirus status with high specificity and sensitivity. Most CMV-associated TCR beta chains appeared to be HLA-restricted in a later analysis, and the HLA associations seemed to be driven largely by CMV exposure. The 87-base-pair reads could not distinguish some IMGT-functional V segments, including TRBV6-2 and TRBV6-3, so those segments were excluded. Sequencing depth was assumed to be roughly uniform across donors in the presence/absence analyses, though that assumption may not hold. A later analysis associated 16,951 TCR beta sequences with specific HLA alleles at a false discovery rate of 0.05. Because HLA typing was unavailable for some donors at each locus, only the typed subset was used in association tests. Broadly in line with IMGT annotations, most TCR beta V segments showed up in productive rearrangements about 90% or about 30% of the time in an earlier analysis of about 500 of the donors. Three of the identified cytomegalovirus-associated TCR beta chains were confirmed in vitro to be specific for cytomegalovirus antigens. Most TCR sequences were observed very rarely across donors, whereas some public TCRs were present in many individuals. In this cohort, only TCR beta chains were sequenced, and detectable features were limited by the absence of alpha or paired-chain data. Linkage disequilibrium might explain the correlated functional status among segregating V segments, but an unknown experimental factor could not be excluded. Because counts were too low, seventeen rarely observed V segments, including chromosome 9 orphons, were excluded from the earlier analysis of 500 to 700 of the donors. A cluster of highly shared sequence variants was judged likely to be a technical artifact of the sequencing pipeline. Several of the top co-occurrence clusters appeared to be linked to parvovirus B19, influenza, CMV and Epstein-Barr virus, according to a later analysis. According to the authors, the approach could potentially be generalized to other disease states and immunological phenotypes. When HLA alleles, especially DR and DQ, strongly co-occurred, attributing TCR associations to individual alleles was difficult. A further reported finding was that TCR beta sequences accurately predicted the HLA-A and HLA-B alleles for most subjects in the first cohort. According to a later genetic analysis, donors in an Asian-associated ancestry cluster had fewer N-insertions in productive TCRs than the roughly 700-donor mean. In a later analysis, HLA-associated TCR beta chains showed more clonal expansion and lower generation probabilities than non-associated chains that were equally common. The study gave a list of more than 150 TCR beta chains associated with cytomegalovirus.

Library preparation employed the immunoSEQ multiplex PCR assay. A mixture of 60 forward primers for TCR Vbeta segments and 13 reverse primers for TCR Jbeta segments was used in the multiplex PCR. Amplification of the CDR3 region of rearranged TCR beta genes was performed with a multiplex PCR assay on genomic DNA. On the Illumina HiSeq System, the amplified TCR beta libraries were sequenced as 87-base-pair reads. The paper's processing steps were these. In a later analysis, 80 million or so unique TCR beta chains were counted across the approximately 640 repertoires, and roughly 11 million of these chains were shared by at least two donors. Raw reads were error-corrected and collapsed into unique sequences by a nearest-neighbor algorithm in which closely related sequences were merged to remove PCR and sequencing errors. To assign V, D and J gene segments, CDR3 sequences were aligned to IMGT reference sequences. For a sequence to be retained, at least a six-nucleotide match to both a V gene segment and a J gene segment was required. Rearrangements were classified as productive when the CDR3 lacked stop codons and remained in frame with V and J, and all other rearrangements were classified as non-productive. Following IMGT convention, CDR3 was defined as the stretch from the second conserved V-encoded cysteine up to the conserved J-encoded phenylalanine. The earlier analysis of about 530 of the donors excluded any sequence lacking an unambiguous match to a single V gene segment. An earlier analysis of fewer than 650 of the donors classified V segments as functional when productive rearrangements were above 56.7% and as segregating when the standard deviation between donors was above 5%. A statistical classification framework was built to diagnose cytomegalovirus status from the catalog of TCR beta chain sequences. In a later analysis, V and J genes were assigned by comparing TCR nucleotide sequences against IMGT/GENE-DB human TR gene sequences. A later analysis assigned CDR3 sequences and most-parsimonious VDJ recombination scenarios with the TCRdist pipeline. A later analysis defined each TCR beta chain by its CDR3 amino acid sequence plus V-gene family, and excluded reads lacking a unique V-gene family. In a later analysis, fewer than 650 highly shared, low-generation-probability nucleotide sequences were removed to address suspected cross-contamination and a sequencing artifact. For each public chain, a later analysis derived a clonal expansion index from normalized ranks of inferred template counts within each repertoire. A later analysis computed generation probabilities with a VDJ recombination model fitted to out-of-frame rearrangements, and checked the results against IGoR. In a later analysis, TCR-TCR, TCR-HLA and TCR-CMV co-occurrence was scored with hypergeometric tests, and a repertoire-size bias correction was applied to TCR pairs. False discovery rates were estimated in a later analysis by permuting HLA or CMV assignments 20 times. In a later analysis, co-occurring TCRs were grouped using DBSCAN, with TCRdist sequence similarity added in when clustering inside HLA-allele-positive subsets. Repertoires with fewer than 30,000 or more than 120,000 public chains were left out of co-occurrence clustering, as were five repertoires with anomalous nucleotide sharing. In TCRdb, the immuneACCESS table is reduced to in-frame sequences with V and J assigned. These tables do not hold every clone; where another copy was compared, an unresolved V gene accounts for under half, and the others remain unexplained. Clone size and V and J calls were adopted from that table, with D and trimming inferred from the DNA. The table for this sample lists 100,000 to 150,000 clones; just over 70% of them were counted only once. The top ten clones comprise 2.6% of the sample.

A remark on this clone: Its antigen is unknown. Per-nucleotide qualities are absent, and no much larger clonotype sits a single base away.

In total, approximately 700 healthy bone marrow donors made up the cohort. Cohort members were all nominally healthy when sampled, although unrecorded immune exposures were likely present. The donor was CMV seropositive and belonged to the group of 250 to 300 seropositive cohort members. Every donor gave a peripheral blood sample, and the peripheral blood mononuclear cells from that sample were used for TCR beta sequencing. Genomic DNA was extracted from the blood cell samples with the Qiagen DNeasy Blood Extraction Kit. Taken from the germline V gene, the CDR1 and CDR2 loops are SGHRS and YFSETQ. Cut back by 4 bases and 3 bases, the V and J ends lie 17 bases apart. From cysteine to phenylalanine, the CDR3 is 15 amino acids long. The retained sequence is limited to the CDR3, 45 bases, with the frame set at the first base.

This TCR was recovered from a woman aged 60 to 75 in good health and CMV-seropositive. Sequenced material: PBMCs. The rearrangement joined TRBV5-1 to TRBJ2-7, with TRBD2 as a weak D call on 6 bases. The CDR3 region reads CASSPDAGRNYEQYF. Read as DNA, the sequence is TGCGCCAGCAGCCCGGATGCAGGGAGGAACTACGAGCAGTACTTC.